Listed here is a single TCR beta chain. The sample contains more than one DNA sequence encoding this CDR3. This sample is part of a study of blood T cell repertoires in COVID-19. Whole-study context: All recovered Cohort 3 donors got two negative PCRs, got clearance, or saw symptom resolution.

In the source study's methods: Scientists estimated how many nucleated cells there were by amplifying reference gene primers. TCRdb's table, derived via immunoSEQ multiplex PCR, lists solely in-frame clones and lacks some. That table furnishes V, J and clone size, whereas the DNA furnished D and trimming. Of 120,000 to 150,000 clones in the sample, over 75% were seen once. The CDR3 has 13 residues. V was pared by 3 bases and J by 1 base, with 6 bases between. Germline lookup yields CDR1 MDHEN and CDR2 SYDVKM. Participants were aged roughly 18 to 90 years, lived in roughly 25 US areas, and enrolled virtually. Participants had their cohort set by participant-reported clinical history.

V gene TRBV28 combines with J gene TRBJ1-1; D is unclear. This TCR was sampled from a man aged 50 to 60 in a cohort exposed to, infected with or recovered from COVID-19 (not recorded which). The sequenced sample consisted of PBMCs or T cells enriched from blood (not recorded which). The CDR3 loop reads CASSLGGNTEAFF. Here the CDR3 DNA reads TGTGCCAGCAGTTTGGGAGGGAACACTGAAGCTTTCTTT.